These T cell receptor beta chains were read from a single sample in a study of blood T cell repertoires in COVID-19. Assay used: immunoSEQ multiplex PCR; TCRdb lists only in-frame clones, some missing. Altogether 150,000 to 200,000 clones are present, around 79% being singletons, with the ten largest covering roughly a sixth. Material for sequencing was peripheral blood. The receptors here all came from a man in his fifties or sixties with active or convalescent COVID-19. Both conserved end residues are part of each CDR3. D genes are given only for firm matches. Some rows have no size entry. The others give once, few or many, or a class for an expanded clone.

D gene	V gene	clone size	J gene	CDR3 DNA	CDR3 protein
TRBD1	TRBV15	.	TRBJ2-7	TGTGCCACCAGCAGAGATCTCCAGGGGGCCTACGAGCAGTACTTC	CATSRDLQGAYEQYF
TRBD1	TRBV7-3	.	TRBJ2-3	TGTGCCAGCAGCGTAGCCGGGACAGGGGGCCGGGATACGCAGTATTTT	CASSVAGTGGRDTQYF
TRBD1	TRBV6-2/TRBV6-3	.	TRBJ2-7	TGTGCCAGCAGCCAACGGACAGGGGGAATTGCCTACGAGCAGTACTTC	CASSQRTGGIAYEQYF
.	TRBV19	.	TRBJ2-1	TGTGCCAGTAGTACCGGCGGGGATTACAATGAGCAGTTCTTC	CASSTGGDYNEQFF
.	TRBV6-2/TRBV6-3	.	TRBJ2-7	TGTGCCAGCAGCTCCCCGAACATCTACGAGCAGTACTTC	CASSSPNIYEQYF
.	TRBV28	.	TRBJ2-7	TGTGCCAGCAGTTGGGGCCTATGGAATCCCGAGCAGTACTTC	CASSWGLWNPEQYF
.	TRBV13	.	TRBJ1-2	TGTGCCAGCAGCTCGCACAGTAACTATGGCTACACCTTC	CASSSHSNYGYTF
TRBD1	TRBV2	once	TRBJ2-7	TGTGCCAGCAGTGTCGCGAAGGGGGCTACGTACGAGCAGTACTTC	CASSVAKGATYEQYF
.	TRBV11-2	.	TRBJ1-1	TGTGCCAGCAGCTTACCGTACACTGAAGCTTTCTTT	CASSLPYTEAFF
.	TRBV5-1	.	TRBJ2-1	TGCGCCAGCAGCTTGGATCCCGGGACAATAGACAATGAGCAGTTCTTC	CASSLDPGTIDNEQFF
.	TRBV9	.	TRBJ2-2	TGTGCCAGCAGCGCGGGGGACTGGAACACCGGGGAGCTGTTTTTT	CASSAGDWNTGELFF
TRBD2	TRBV2	.	TRBJ2-3	TGTGCCAGCAGCGGGCAGCGAGCGGGAATGGGCACAGATACGCAGTATTTT	CASSGQRAGMGTDTQYF
TRBD1	TRBV5-1	few	TRBJ2-7	TGCGCCAGCAGCTTTGGGACAGAAGGGGCCGAGCAGTACTTC	CASSFGTEGAEQYF
TRBD2	TRBV7-9	.	TRBJ2-2	TGTGCCAGCGGCCTCAGGGGCGGGAGGATCGGGGAGCTGTTTTTT	CASGLRGGRIGELFF
TRBD1	TRBV23-1	.	TRBJ1-3	TGCGCCAGCAGTCAAGGGGAAGGGGGCAGGGAGTGGGGAAACACCATATATTTT	CASSQGEGGREWGNTIYF
TRBD2	TRBV27	.	TRBJ2-1	TGTGCCAGCAGTTTCCAACCACTAGCGGGGGTCTACAATGAGCAGTTCTTC	CASSFQPLAGVYNEQFF
.	TRBV10-3	.	TRBJ1-1	TGTGCCATCAGTGGAAGAGGGCAGGGGACGACTGAAGCTTTCTTT	CAISGRGQGTTEAFF
.	TRBV2	.	TRBJ1-2	TGTGCCAGCAGCCCCTCGGACTATGGCTACACCTTC	CASSPSDYGYTF
.	TRBV7-9	.	TRBJ2-3	TGTGCCAGCAGCTTAGCTGGGGCCTCCGCCGATACGCAGTATTTT	CASSLAGASADTQYF
.	TRBV7-2	.	TRBJ2-3	TGTGCCAGCAGGTCCCCAGGGTTAGGGGCAGGAGATACGCAGTATTTT	CASRSPGLGAGDTQYF
.	TRBV6-6	.	TRBJ2-5	TGTGCCAGCAGTAACGGGGAAGAGACCCAGTACTTC	CASSNGEETQYF
.	TRBV6-1	.	TRBJ1-1	TGTGCCAGCAGTGAAGCCTGGGCAGGGTTCACTGAAGCTTTCTTT	CASSEAWAGFTEAFF
.	TRBV6-5	.	TRBJ2-2	TGTGCCACCACAGCGGCCGGGGAGCTGTTTTTT	CATTAAGELFF
TRBD2	TRBV2	.	TRBJ2-3	TGTGCCAGCAGGGGGGGGACTAGCGGTGCAGATACGCAGTATTTT	CASRGGTSGADTQYF
.	TRBV16	.	TRBJ2-1	TGTGCCAGCAGCCCCCACGACCAGGGGAAAAGTGAGCAGTTCTTC	CASSPHDQGKSEQFF
TRBD1	TRBV14	few	TRBJ2-3	TGTGCCAGCAGCCCTCAGGGGGTGACGCAGTATTTT	CASSPQGVTQYF
.	TRBV2	few	TRBJ1-1	TGTGCCAGCAGTGGGTGGAGGGGCACTGAAGCTTTCTTT	CASSGWRGTEAFF
.	TRBV7-2	.	TRBJ1-1	TGTGCCAGCAGATTGACCCTACGGGGGAACACTGAAGCTTTCTTT	CASRLTLRGNTEAFF
.	TRBV19	once	TRBJ2-1	TGTGCCAGTACCCACGGGGTGGAGAGCTCCTACAATGAGCAGTTCTTC	CASTHGVESSYNEQFF
TRBD2	TRBV30	.	TRBJ2-7	TGTGCCAGTAGCGGGAGGTCGCGTTACTACGAGCAGTACTTC	CASSGRSRYYEQYF
.	TRBV23-1	.	TRBJ1-4	TGCGCCGGCCTGGAGGCTGGGGAAAAACTGTTTTTT	CAGLEAGEKLFF
TRBD1	TRBV28	few	TRBJ1-1	TGTGCCACCCTGGGACAGGCCTACACTGAAGCTTTCTTT	CATLGQAYTEAFF
TRBD2	TRBV10-3	.	TRBJ2-7	TGTGCCATCAGTGAGTCTCGGGCTAGCGGGAGATACGAGCAGTACTTC	CAISESRASGRYEQYF
TRBD2	TRBV29-1	once	TRBJ2-7	TGCAGCGTTCAGGGAGGGAGGGCCCCCTACGAGCAGTACTTC	CSVQGGRAPYEQYF
TRBD2	TRBV9	.	TRBJ2-1	TGTGCCAGCAGCGGGCTAAGAGCGGGGCAGTACAATGAGCAGTTCTTC	CASSGLRAGQYNEQFF
TRBD1	TRBV29-1	.	TRBJ1-1	TGCAGCGTTACCACAGGGGGGGGGAGCACTGAAGCTTTCTTT	CSVTTGGGSTEAFF
.	TRBV7-8	.	TRBJ1-5	TGTGCCAGCAGCCCGTCCTCCGAGCCCCAGCATTTT	CASSPSSEPQHF
.	TRBV5-8	.	TRBJ1-5	TGTGCCAGCAGCTTAAACGGGGAGATCAGTAATCAGCCCCAGCATTTT	CASSLNGEISNQPQHF